These 14 T cell receptor beta chains share one sample of origin, sequenced in a study of CD8 T cells in Susac syndrome. It was with random hexamers that roughly 0.5 to 1 ug RNA was reverse transcribed. TCRdb recomputed calls from the immunoSEQ multiplex PCR reads with MiXCR, one row per CDR3 protein. The data hold around 150,000 distinct CDR3 sequences, with around 94% observed a single time. What was sequenced was CD8+ T cells from PBMCs. The receptors were gathered from a human donor in good health.

In its sample, this clonotype was seen once. The chain couples TRBV6-2 or TRBV6-3 to TRBJ2-3; TRBD1 agrees at 7 bases. The CDR3 has 14 amino acids. V lost 6 bases and J lost 5; bases outside the gene matches: 8. Per germline, CDR1 MNHEY and CDR2 SVGEGT. This CDR3 is CASRPGTVGDTQYF. CDR3 coding DNA: TGTGCCAGCAGACCCGGGACAGTTGGAGATACGCAGTATTTT.

The chain carries TRBV27 and TRBJ1-5, with 10 bases identical to TRBD1. Per germline, CDR1 MNHEY and CDR2 SMNVEV (reference sequence). Unmatched junction bases numbered 9, after V lost 5 bases and J lost 11 bases. The CDR3 is 14 residues long. For the CDR3, the DNA is TGTGCCAGCAGTCCGTCGACAGGGGGCAGAGCCCAGCATTTT. It encodes CASSPSTGGRAQHF.

CDR3 coding DNA: TGTGCCAGCAGCTTACTGAACACCGGGGAGCTGTTTTTT. As protein: CASSLLNTGELFF. V gene TRBV11-1 combines with J gene TRBJ2-2; D not certain. Trimming removed 2 bases from V and 1 base from J, with 2 bases in between. Germline CDR1 SGHAT, CDR2 FQDESV (reference sequence). This CDR3 spans 13 amino acids.

The V call is TRBV3-1, the J call TRBJ2-1, with D possibly matching TRBD2 (5 bases). Trimming removed 4 bases at V and 9 bases at J, with 25 bases between. CDR1 LGHDT and CDR2 YNNKEL come from the germline V gene (reference sequence). There are 17 residues in the CDR3. CDR3 nucleotide sequence: TGTGCCAGCAGCCCACGGGCCGCGCGGGCGCCTGAGGGTGAGCAGTTCTTC. Translating it yields CASSPRAARAPEGEQFF.

The chain recombines TRBV7-3 with TRBJ1-1; D remains ambiguous. This CDR3 is 13 amino acids long. Trimming took off 0 bases at V and 8 bases at J, with 10 bases between the two ends. Looked up from germline, CDR1 is SGHTA and CDR2 is FQGTGA. The CDR3 sequence is CASSLTSDGEAFF. For the CDR3, the DNA is TGTGCCAGCAGCTTAACGTCGGACGGGGAAGCTTTCTTT. Filled out from reference TRBV7-3 and TRBJ1-1, the complete variable domain reads GAGVSQTPSNKVTEKGKYVELRCDPISGHTALYWYRQSLGQGPEFLIYFQGTGAADDSGLPNDRFFAVRPEGSVSTLKIQRTERGDSAVYLCASSLTSDGEAFFGQGTRLTVV.

CDR3 nucleotide sequence: TGTGCCAGCAGTTACTTCGGGGGGAGTGCAGATACGCAGTATTTT. This translates into CASSYFGGSADTQYF. The rearrangement uses TRBV6-2 or TRBV6-3 and TRBJ2-3; 7 bases agree with TRBD2. Germline values: CDR1 MNHEY, CDR2 SVGEGT. There are 15 residues in the CDR3. The V gene end was trimmed by 1 base and the J gene end by 4 bases; junction bases not matched to a gene: 5.

The rearrangement joins TRBV4-3 to TRBJ2-3; D is possibly TRBD2 (5 bases). Germline loops: CDR1 LGHNA, CDR2 YSLEER. The V end was cut by 2 bases, the J end by 6 bases, with 15 bases between. The CDR3 spans 15 residues. CDR3 residues: CASSQLTGGADTQYF. DNA of the CDR3: TGCGCCAGCAGCCAACTTACTGGAGGAGCTGATACGCAGTATTTT.

The V and J genes are TRBV7-9 and TRBJ2-7; a weak D match, TRBD1 (6 bases). Germline lookup yields CDR1 SEHNR and CDR2 FQNEAQ (reference sequence). The CDR3 contains 15 residues. Trimming left V 7 bases short and J 3 bases short, with 19 bases between. CDR3 nucleotide sequence: TGTGCCAGCACATTTCTCGGACAGAACTACTACGAGCAGTACTTC. It yields the protein CASTFLGQNYYEQYF.

The chain combines TRBV30 with TRBJ2-1; D unresolved. The CDR3 covers 15 residues. Germline V gene sequence: CDR1 GTSNPN, CDR2 SVGIG (reference sequence). The V gene lost 0 bases and the J gene lost 8 bases, with 17 bases spanning the gap. CDR3 region: CAWSVGVTPTDEQFF. CDR3 bases: TGTGCCTGGAGTGTTGGCGTAACACCCACCGATGAGCAGTTCTTC.

This chain links TRBV27 with TRBJ2-1; TRBD1 matches 11 bases. The J call may not be correct, given that the DNA end is closer to TRBJ2-7. The germline CDR1 and CDR2 sequences are MNHEY and SMNVEV (reference sequence). The length of the CDR3 is 15 residues. CDR3 nucleotides: TGTGCCAGCAGCCAAGGGACAGGGGGGCTGTACGAGCAGTACTTC. It encodes CASSQGTGGLYEQYF.

The rearrangement joins TRBV29-1 to TRBJ2-3; the match to TRBD1 covers 12 bases. The CDR3 spans 17 residues. From germline, CDR1 is SQVTM and CDR2 ANQGSEA. Trimming removed 7 bases from V and 7 bases from J; junction bases left unmatched: 18. The CDR3 DNA reads as TGCAGCGGGGAGAGGTGGGACAGGGGGCAGCTTCGGAATACGCAGTATTTT. It codes for CSGERWDRGQLRNTQYF.

V and J are TRBV23-1 and TRBJ2-7; no reliable D call. TRBV23-1 is labeled an ORF, and its function is uncertain. The CDR3 has 12 residues. The V gene lost 3 bases and the J gene lost 3 bases, with 6 bases spanning the gap. The CDR3 spells CASSHGNYEQYF. CDR3 coding DNA: TGCGCCAGCAGTCACGGCAACTACGAGCAGTACTTC.

This clonotype came up once. This chain connects TRBV4-2 to TRBJ2-3, with D hard to call. CDR3 length: 13 amino acids. The germline V gene has CDR1 LGHNA and CDR2 YNFKEQ. The ends were cut back, 3 bases at V and 9 bases at J, with 13 bases in the middle. For the CDR3, the DNA is TGTGCCAGCAGCCAGGAGAGCTTGGGGACGCAGTATTTT. Protein: CASSQESLGTQYF.

The V call is TRBV23-1, the J call TRBJ2-1, with 7 positions matching TRBD2. TRBV23-1 is treated as an ORF (open reading frame) with a function not yet certain. J gave up 3 bases and V 7 bases, and 15 bases lay outside the gene matches. There are 17 residues in the CDR3. The CDR3 here is CASTLKPGGEGYNEQFF. The CDR3 coding sequence is TGCGCCAGCACTCTCAAACCCGGCGGGGAGGGCTACAATGAGCAGTTCTTC.